The clone carrying this TCR beta chain was observed at least ten times. V was pared by 5 bases and J by 3 bases, with 11 bases between. CDR1 and CDR2 (germline): DFQATT, SNEGSKA (reference sequence). CDR3 length: 13 amino acids. Preparation of the TCRbeta library used unique molecular identifiers. TCRdb reprocessed the PCR reads with MiXCR, giving one entry per CDR3 protein. Of about 240,000 distinct CDR3 sequences detected, 12% appear once; the ten largest clones hold around 3%. This record comes from a study of T-cell reconstitution after alpha-beta-depleted transplantation in children. V is TRBV20-1 and J is TRBJ1-5, with D possibly matching TRBD1 (6 bases). Sequencing used PBMCs from the stem cell graft donor, obtained from the stem cell graft. The source is a human donor who donated a stem cell graft to a child with acute lymphoblastic leukemia. The CDR3 nucleotides are TGCAGTGCTCTCAGGGGACTCAATCAGCCCCAGCATTTT. Amino acid sequence: CSALRGLNQPQHF.